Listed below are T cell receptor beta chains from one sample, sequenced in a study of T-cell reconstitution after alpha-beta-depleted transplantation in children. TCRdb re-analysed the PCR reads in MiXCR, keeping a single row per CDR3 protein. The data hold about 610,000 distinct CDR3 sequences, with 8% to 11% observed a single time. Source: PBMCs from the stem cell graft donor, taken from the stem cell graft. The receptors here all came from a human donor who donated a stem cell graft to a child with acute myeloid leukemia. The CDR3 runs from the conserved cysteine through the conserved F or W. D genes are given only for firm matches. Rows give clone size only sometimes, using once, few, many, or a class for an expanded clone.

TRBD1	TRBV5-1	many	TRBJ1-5	TGCGCCAGCAGCGAGGGACAGAGCAATCAGCCCCAGCATTTT	CASSEGQSNQPQHF
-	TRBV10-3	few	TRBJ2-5	TGTGCCATCAGGCCCGGTGGGGAAGAGACCCAGTACTTC	CAIRPGGEETQYF
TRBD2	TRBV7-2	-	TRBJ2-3	TGTGCCAGCAGCCCCCGGACTAGCGCTAGCACAGATACGCAGTATTTT	CASSPRTSASTDTQYF
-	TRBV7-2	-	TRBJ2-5	TGTGCCAGCAGCTTAGTAAGGGGACTTTTGGAGACCCAGTACTTC	CASSLVRGLLETQYF
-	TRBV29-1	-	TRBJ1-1	TGCAGCGCCATGTCGTCAGGATTCTACACTGAAGCTTTCTTT	CSAMSSGFYTEAFF
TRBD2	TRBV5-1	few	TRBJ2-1	TGCGCCAGCAGCTTGGACTCCGAACTAGCGGGAAATGAGCAGTTCTTC	CASSLDSELAGNEQFF
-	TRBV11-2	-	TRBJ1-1	TGTGCCAGCAGCTTAGATGGGGGGCGGTACACTGAAGCTTTCTTT	CASSLDGGRYTEAFF
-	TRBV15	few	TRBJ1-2	TGTGCCACCAGCAGAGATGCGACTAACTATGGCTACACCTTC	CATSRDATNYGYTF
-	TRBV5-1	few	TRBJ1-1	TGCGCCAGCAGCTTGGGGCTCTTGGGAAGGAGGAACACTGAAGCTTTCTTT	CASSLGLLGRRNTEAFF
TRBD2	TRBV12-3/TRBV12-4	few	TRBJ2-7	TGTGCCAGCAACCTGGGACTAGCGGGAGTTCAGCAGTACTTC	CASNLGLAGVQQYF
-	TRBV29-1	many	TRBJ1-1	TGCAGCGTTCTTAAGGGGGGGCAGGGGACTGAAGCTTTCTTT	CSVLKGGQGTEAFF
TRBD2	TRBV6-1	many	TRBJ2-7	TGTGCCAGCAGGGGACTAGCGGGGAGCTCCTACGAGCAGTACTTC	CASRGLAGSSYEQYF
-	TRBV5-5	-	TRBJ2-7	TGTGCCAGCAGCCGAGGGGACAAACCCTACGAGCAGTACTTC	CASSRGDKPYEQYF
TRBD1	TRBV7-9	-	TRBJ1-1	TGTGCCAGCAGCTCTTCCTGGGACAGGGGGGACACTGAAGCTTTCTTT	CASSSSWDRGDTEAFF
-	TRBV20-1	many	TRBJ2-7	TGCAGTGCTGACCCACAGGGATACGAGCAGTACTTC	CSADPQGYEQYF
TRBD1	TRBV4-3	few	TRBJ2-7	TGCGCCAGCAGCCAAGTGGGCACAGGGGGCGAACAGTACTTC	CASSQVGTGGEQYF
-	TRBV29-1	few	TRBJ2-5	TGCAGCGTTACCGGGACACCACAAGAGACCCAGTACTTC	CSVTGTPQETQYF
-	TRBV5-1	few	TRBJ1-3	TGCGCCAGCAGCTTGGAACCGGGGAGCTCTGGAAACACCATATATTTT	CASSLEPGSSGNTIYF
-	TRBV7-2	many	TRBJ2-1	TGTGCCAGCAGGGGCTGGGGTGAGCAGTTCTTC	CASRGWGEQFF
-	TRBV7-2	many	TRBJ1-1	TGTGCCAGCAGCCCATGGTCGGGGACAAACACTGAAGCTTTCTTT	CASSPWSGTNTEAFF
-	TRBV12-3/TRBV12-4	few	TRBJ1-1	TGTGCCAGCAGACTCGGACGGACCACTGAAGCTTTCTTT	CASRLGRTTEAFF
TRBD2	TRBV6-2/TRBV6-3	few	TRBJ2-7	TGTGCCAGCAGTTACGCACTAGCGGGAGGTTTGTACGAGCAGTACTTC	CASSYALAGGLYEQYF
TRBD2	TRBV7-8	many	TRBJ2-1	TGTGCCAGCAGCTCCCTGACTAGCATTAACGAGCAGTTCTTC	CASSSLTSINEQFF
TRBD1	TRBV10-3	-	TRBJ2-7	TGTGCCATCAGCCTGGACAGGGCCGGCGCCTACGAGCAGTACTTC	CAISLDRAGAYEQYF
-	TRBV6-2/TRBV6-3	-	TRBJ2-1	TGTGCCAGCAGTTACTCAAAACTGCGGAATGAGCAGTTCTTC	CASSYSKLRNEQFF
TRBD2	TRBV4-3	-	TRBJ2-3	TGCGCCAGCAGCCAAGACTTGCCTAGCGGAAACACAGATACGCAGTATTTT	CASSQDLPSGNTDTQYF
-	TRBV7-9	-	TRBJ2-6	TGTGCCAGCAGCGAACGGGCTGGGGCCAACGTCCTGACTTTC	CASSERAGANVLTF
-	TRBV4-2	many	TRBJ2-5	TGTGCCAGCAGCCAAGATGGGGAGAGGGAAGAGACCCAGTACTTC	CASSQDGEREETQYF
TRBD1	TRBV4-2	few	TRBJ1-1	TGTGCCAGCAGCCACTTGTCCGGGACAGGGGGATTGTCTGAAGCTTTCTTT	CASSHLSGTGGLSEAFF